Following are 22 T cell receptor beta chains from one sample sequenced in a study of T-cell memory formation after mild COVID-19. TCRdb passed the 5' RACE reads through MiXCR, listing each CDR3 protein once. Among about 430,000 distinct CDR3 sequences listed, 24% were seen once. Sequencing used PBMCs or a T cell subset sorted from them (not recorded which). All receptors come from an adult woman who had mild COVID-19 (a few samples of this study predate the infection). Cell type and time point are not known.

This clonotype was counted a few times. The chain couples TRBV29-1 to TRBJ1-2; 7 nucleotides line up with TRBD1. CDR3 length: 15 residues. Per the germline V gene, CDR1 is SQVTM and CDR2 is ANQGSEA. V trimming: 5 bases; J trimming: 3 bases; junction bases outside the gene matches: 12. The CDR3: CSVTPDRRPYYGYTF. The DNA for the CDR3 is TGCAGCGTTACACCGGACAGGAGACCATACTATGGCTACACCTTC.

Only a few counts were recorded for this clonotype. The chain recombines TRBV24-1 with TRBJ2-3, with D tentatively TRBD1 or TRBD2 (5 bases each). V was trimmed by 9 bases and J by 2 bases, leaving 8 bases between them. This CDR3 has 12 residues. Germline CDR1 and CDR2: KGHDR and SFDVKD. The CDR3 DNA reads as TGTGCCACCGCCGGGACCACAGATACGCAGTATTTT. The encoded protein is CATAGTTDTQYF.

This clonotype has just a few counts. The V gene is TRBV7-9, the J gene TRBJ2-5; 8 nucleotides match TRBD1. Trimming removed 6 bases from V and 2 bases from J; junction bases left unmatched: 11. Germline CDR1 is SEHNR and CDR2 is FQNEAQ (reference sequence). This CDR3 contains 16 residues. This CDR3 is CASSLGDRITQETQYF. The CDR3 DNA is TGTGCCAGCAGTTTGGGGGACAGGATTACTCAAGAGACCCAGTACTTC. Filled out from reference TRBV7-9 and TRBJ2-5, the complete variable domain reads DTGVSQNPRHKITKRGQNVTFRCDPISEHNRLYWYRQTLGQGPEFLTYFQNEAQLEKSRLLSDRFSAERPKGSFSTLEIQRTEQGDSAMYLCASSLGDRITQETQYFGPGTRLLVL.

V and J are TRBV27 and TRBJ2-2; 7 bases agree with TRBD2. After removal of 2 bases from V and 1 base from J, the junction contained 7 bases not matched to a gene. The CDR3 has 17 residues. Germline CDR1 MNHEY, CDR2 SMNVEV (reference sequence). CDR3 nucleotides: TGTGCCAGCAGTTTAAAGAGTCTAGCGGAGAACACCGGGGAGCTGTTTTTT. It codes for CASSLKSLAENTGELFF.

V is TRBV11-1 and J is TRBJ2-1; maybe TRBD2 (6 bases). Germline CDR1 is SGHAT and CDR2 is FQDESV (reference sequence). This CDR3 has 18 residues. V lost 1 base and J lost 9, with 25 bases in between. The CDR3 coding sequence is TGTGCCAGCAGCTTAGGATCTGGGTTCGGGAGAGCGGATTCTGAGCAGTTCTTC. It specifies CASSLGSGFGRADSEQFF.

CDR3 protein: CASSPHFSYNEQFF. CDR3 nucleotide sequence: TGTGCCAGCAGCCCCCATTTCTCCTACAATGAGCAGTTCTTC. The V and J genes are TRBV7-3 and TRBJ2-1, with unresolved D. Trimming removed 5 bases from V and 0 bases from J, with 8 bases in between. This CDR3 comprises 14 residues. Germline CDR1 is SGHTA and CDR2 is FQGTGA.

The V call is TRBV9, the J call TRBJ2-1; TRBD2 matches 9 bases. In germline, CDR1 is SGDLS, CDR2 YYNGEE. V dropped 5 bases and J dropped 4; count of bases not matched to a gene: 7. The CDR3 has 15 residues. The CDR3 loop is CASSIAGVNYNEQFF. The CDR3 DNA is TGTGCCAGCAGTATAGCGGGAGTTAATTACAATGAGCAGTTCTTC. Combining the CDR3 with reference TRBV9 and TRBJ2-1 gives the whole variable domain DSGVTQTPKHLITATGQRVTLRCSPRSGDLSVYWYQQSLDQGLQFLIQYYNGEERAKGNILERFSAQQFPDLHSELNLSSLELGDSALYFCASSIAGVNYNEQFFGPGTRLTVL.

The chain couples TRBV4-2 to TRBJ2-6; a weak D match, TRBD1 (6 bases). The CDR3 has 17 residues. V was cut by 1 base and J by 0 bases, with 10 bases left in between. CDR1 is LGHNA and CDR2 is YNFKEQ in the germline V gene. Here the CDR3 DNA reads TGTGCCAGCAGCCAAGGGGACACCGACTCTGGGGCCAACGTCCTGACTTTC. This encodes CASSQGDTDSGANVLTF.

The genes are TRBV9 and TRBJ1-5, with a weak D call TRBD1 (6 bases). Germline-derived CDR1 and CDR2 are SGDLS and YYNGEE. Trimming cost V 0 bases and J 3 bases, with 16 bases left between them. The length of the CDR3 is 17 residues. This CDR3 reads CASSVDSRRQANQPQHF. The CDR3 DNA reads TGTGCCAGCAGCGTAGATTCTAGAAGACAGGCCAATCAGCCCCAGCATTTT.

The chain carries TRBV20-1 and TRBJ1-6, with a weak D call TRBD1 (5 bases). This CDR3 region has 14 residues. Between the trimmed V and J ends, which lost 5 bases and 7 bases, there was a span of 15 bases. Germline V gene lookup returns CDR1 DFQATT and CDR2 SNEGSKA (reference sequence). The CDR3 region is CSARSGTANSPLHF. The CDR3 coding sequence is TGCAGTGCTCGGTCGGGGACGGCGAATTCACCCCTCCACTTT.

The chain is built from TRBV4-1 and TRBJ2-7; the match to TRBD2 covers 8 bases. Per germline, CDR1 MGHRA and CDR2 YSYEKL. There are 15 residues in the CDR3. V trimming: 4 bases; J trimming: 3 bases; junction bases outside the gene matches: 8. DNA of the CDR3: TGCGCCAGCAGCCCCGGGGGGGGGCGAAGCTACGAGCAGTACTTC. Its protein product is CASSPGGGRSYEQYF.

This clonotype was seen a handful of times. V and J are TRBV9 and TRBJ2-3, with 11 bases fitting TRBD2. Germline CDR1 reads SGDLS; CDR2 reads YYNGEE. CDR3 length equals 18 residues. With V trimmed by 4 bases and J by 5 bases, 15 bases remained unmatched. The DNA of the CDR3 is TGTGCCAGCAGCCGACGGACTAGCGGGCTCCTCTCGGGAGATACGCAGTATTTT. This encodes CASSRRTSGLLSGDTQYF.

This clonotype appeared a few times. The J gene is TRBJ1-1, the V gene TRBV27, with D tentatively TRBD1 (5 bases). Trimming cost V 3 bases and J 2 bases, with 16 bases left between them. Per germline, CDR1 MNHEY and CDR2 SMNVEV (reference sequence). The length of the CDR3 is 16 residues. CDR3 in amino acids: CASSFNVQGVNTEAFF. The DNA of the CDR3 is TGTGCCAGCAGTTTTAACGTCCAGGGAGTAAACACTGAAGCTTTCTTT.

The chain combines TRBV29-1 with TRBJ2-1; TRBD1 matches 8 bases. The CDR3 loop spans 11 amino acids. CDR1 is SQVTM and CDR2 is ANQGSEA in the germline V gene. The V segment lost 6 bases and the J segment 9 bases; nucleotides outside the gene matches: 4. CDR3 residues: CSVGTGIEQFF. CDR3 in DNA: TGCAGCGTCGGGACAGGCATTGAGCAGTTCTTC.

The chain combines TRBV7-9 with TRBJ2-7; 7 positions agree with TRBD2. Germline CDR1 SEHNR, CDR2 FQNEAQ (reference sequence). Trimming took 4 bases from V and 5 from J; bases not matched to a gene: 8. The CDR3 length is 14 residues. For the CDR3, the DNA is TGTGCCAGCAGCTCCCTGGGGGGGACCGACGAGCAGTACTTC. It translates to CASSSLGGTDEQYF.

The J gene is TRBJ2-1, the V gene TRBV15, with 7 bases matching TRBD2. The CDR3 consists of 14 residues. Per the germline V gene, CDR1 is LNHNV and CDR2 is YYDKDF (reference sequence). V shed 5 bases, J shed 5 bases, and the junction held 6 bases outside the gene matches. The CDR3 protein is CATSRGLGHNEQFF. CDR3 nucleotide sequence: TGTGCCACCAGCCGCGGACTAGGCCACAATGAGCAGTTCTTC.

The CDR3 here is CASSLPLFEQFF. DNA for the CDR3: TGTGCCAGCAGTTTACCTTTGTTTGAGCAGTTCTTC. This chain connects TRBV12-3 or TRBV12-4 to TRBJ2-1; no reliable D call. Trimming removed 2 bases from V and 9 bases from J, with 8 bases in between. The length of the CDR3 is 12 residues.

A few counts support this clonotype. The chain recombines TRBV7-8 with TRBJ1-2; D remains ambiguous. The V end lost 4 bases, the J end lost 11 bases, and 17 bases lay between the germline ends. The CDR3 has 13 residues. Germline CDR1 reads SGHVS; CDR2 reads FQNEAQ. In DNA, the CDR3 is TGTGCCAGCAGCTCTCGGGATGGGCAGGAATACACCTTC. Amino acids: CASSSRDGQEYTF. The variable domain in full, completed from reference TRBV7-8 and TRBJ1-2, reads GAGVSQSPRYKVAKRGQDVALRCDPISGHVSLFWYQQALGQGPEFLTYFQNEAQLDKSGLPSDRFFAERPEGSVSTLKIQRTQQEDSAVYLCASSSRDGQEYTFGSGTRLTVV.

This clonotype was found many times. The chain has TRBV5-1 and TRBJ2-5, with D uncertain. This CDR3 spans 12 amino acids. Trimming took 4 bases from V and 2 from J, leaving 6 bases between them. The germline V gene has CDR1 SGHRS and CDR2 YFSETQ. The DNA for the CDR3 is TGCGCCAGCAGCCCCGCTCAAGAGACCCAGTACTTC. Protein sequence: CASSPAQETQYF.

This clonotype came up once. The chain combines TRBV4-1 with TRBJ2-2; no reliable D call. The CDR3 sequence is 17 residues long. Trimming cost V 4 bases and J 3 bases, with 18 bases left between them. CDR1 and CDR2 (germline): MGHRA, YSYEKL. This CDR3 is CASSLPGRATHTGELFF. The CDR3 nucleotides are TGCGCCAGCAGCCTACCGGGTCGGGCGACCCACACCGGGGAGCTGTTTTTT.

V gene TRBV10-3 combines with J gene TRBJ2-7; 7 nucleotides align to TRBD2. The CDR3 covers 15 residues. Germline loops: CDR1 ENHRY, CDR2 SYGVKD. J gave up 1 base and V 2 bases, and 5 bases lay outside the gene matches. The CDR3 loop is CAISEGAAGSYEQYF. The CDR3 region has the DNA TGTGCCATCAGTGAGGGGGCAGCGGGATCCTACGAGCAGTACTTC.

This clonotype was observed a few times. The chain carries TRBV29-1 and TRBJ2-5, with D unresolved. Germline V gene sequence: CDR1 SQVTM, CDR2 ANQGSEA. The CDR3 extends over 13 amino acids. The V end was cut by 2 bases, the J end by 1 base, with 8 bases between. The chain's CDR3 is CSVERPAQETQYF. The CDR3 DNA follows: TGCAGCGTTGAACGGCCAGCCCAAGAGACCCAGTACTTC.